This paragraph reports one TCR beta chain. Its antigen is currently unknown. Between the trimmed V and J ends, which lost 3 bases and 4 bases, there was a span of 18 bases. The CDR3 has 16 amino acids. Looked up from germline, CDR1 is SGHTA and CDR2 is FQGNSA. This specimen comes from a study of cytotoxic CD8 clonotypes in ibrutinib-treated CLL. Study outcomes and limitations: Circulating CD8+ T-cell counts were tracked by baseline clonality, which exceeded that of age-matched healthy donors.

Some clones are missing from TCRdb's copy, which holds only in-frame ones; the method was immunoSEQ multiplex PCR. The sample shows fewer than 200,000 clones, less than 85% of them seen only once. This chain connects TRBV7-2 to TRBJ1-2; D not resolved. This TCR was sampled from a human donor with chronic lymphocytic leukemia. This sample comprised PBMCs, obtained after 24 months of ibrutinib treatment. The CDR3: CASSFRPQISGYGYTF. DNA of the CDR3: TGTGCCAGCAGCTTCAGGCCCCAAATTTCGGGCTATGGCTACACCTTC.